This TCR beta chain derives from a study of T cell responses to AZD1222 COVID-19 vaccine. Overall study findings and caveats: Spike was spanned by vaccine-associated CD4 TCRs, with dominance at 160-218 and 743-854.

The method was immunoSEQ multiplex PCR; TCRdb's version includes in-frame clones alone and lacks a portion of them. The data contain 120,000 or so clones, 88% of them singletons. About this clone itself: What it recognizes is unknown.

This TCR derives from an adult in good health. The input for sequencing was peripheral blood, taken on day 0 of MenACWY control vaccination.

The CDR3 reads CASSLARIYGYTF. The CDR3 DNA reads as TGTGCCAGCAGCTTGGCCAGGATCTATGGCTACACCTTC. The gene calls are TRBV5-5 and TRBJ1-2, with D unresolved. The CDR3 is made up of 13 amino acids. Trimming stripped 0 bases from V and 4 bases from J, with 7 bases between. Germline V gene sequence: CDR1 SGHKS, CDR2 YYEKEE (reference sequence).